The 9 T cell receptor beta chains presented below share a single source sample, sequenced in a study of post-analysis software for immune sequencing data. Broader study findings: About five TRBV segments, including TRBV5-6, TRBV5-1 and TRBV20-1, were more frequent in patients than controls.

Their cognate antigens are unknown. The TCR beta cDNA libraries carried unique molecular identifiers. TCRdb re-derived calls from the PCR reads in MiXCR, one entry per CDR3 protein. The table includes roughly 570,000 distinct CDR3 sequences, around a third detected once. Sequenced: blood. The source of these receptors is a girl between 2 and 17 years old with multiple sclerosis.

The chain has TRBV15 and TRBJ2-5; either TRBD1 or TRBD2 may fit D (5 bases each). This CDR3 spans 14 amino acids. The V and J ends lost 6 bases and 5 bases respectively, with 16 bases between them. The germline V gene encodes CDR1 LNHNV and CDR2 YYDKDF (reference sequence). CDR3 in DNA: TGTGCCACCAGTCGGGACGTTGGTGGGGAGACCCAGTACTTC. Protein product: CATSRDVGGETQYF.

This sequence joins TRBV7-3 and TRBJ2-1, with no clear D. Germline-derived CDR1 and CDR2 are SGHTA and FQGTGA. The CDR3 consists of 17 residues. V lost 3 bases, J lost 4 bases, and 19 bases lay in between. The CDR3 loop reads CASSFRETVAGYNEQFF. DNA of the CDR3: TGTGCCAGCAGCTTTCGCGAAACAGTGGCAGGATACAATGAGCAGTTCTTC.

The V and J genes are TRBV28 and TRBJ2-5, with D unclear. Germline CDR1 reads MDHEN; CDR2 reads SYDVKM. The ends were cut back, 7 bases at V and 4 bases at J, with 10 bases in the middle. The CDR3 extends over 12 amino acids. The DNA of the CDR3 is TGTGCCAGCACACCTCCGGGAGAGACCCAGTACTTC. Translated: CASTPPGETQYF. Using reference TRBV28 and TRBJ2-5 for the parts outside the CDR3, the full variable domain is DVKVTQSSRYLVKRTGEKVFLECVQDMDHENMFWYRQDPGLGLRLIYFSYDVKMKEKGDIPEGYSVSREKKERFSLILESASTNQTSMYLCASTPPGETQYFGPGTRLLVL.

V usage is TRBV18 and J usage is TRBJ2-7; 9 bases are a match to TRBD1. Germline V CDR1 and CDR2: KGHSH, LQKENI. The CDR3 loop spans 14 amino acids. V gave up 4 bases and J gave up 4 bases; unmatched junction bases: 5. The CDR3 region is CASSRRDREYEQYF. Written as DNA, the CDR3 is TGTGCCAGCTCACGACGGGACAGGGAATACGAGCAGTACTTC.

V usage is TRBV2 and J usage is TRBJ2-5, with 9 bases fitting TRBD1. The DNA end favors TRBJ2-7, so the J call may be wrong. The germline V gene has CDR1 SNHLY and CDR2 FYNNEI. CDR3 length equals 14 residues. CDR3 in amino acids: CAKQNSTGGYEQYF. CDR3 nucleotides: TGTGCCAAACAGAACTCGACAGGGGGCTACGAGCAGTACTTC.

This sequence joins TRBV25-1 and TRBJ1-2; a possible D gene is TRBD1 (5 bases). The length of the CDR3 is 13 residues. V was trimmed by 3 bases and J by 6 bases, leaving 11 bases between them. Germline values: CDR1 MGHDK, CDR2 SYGVNS. This CDR3 is CASSESPRDGYTF. The CDR3 nucleotides are TGTGCCAGCAGTGAGTCCCCCAGGGATGGCTACACCTTC.

The rearrangement uses TRBV4-1 and TRBJ2-3; a weak D match, TRBD2 (7 bases). Trimming removed 1 base at V and 2 bases at J, with 19 bases between. This CDR3 spans 18 amino acids. Germline CDR1 reads MGHRA; CDR2 reads YSYEKL. CDR3: CASSQVRVGGANTDTQYF. Written as DNA, the CDR3 is TGCGCCAGCAGCCAAGTCCGTGTTGGGGGGGCGAACACAGATACGCAGTATTTT.

This clonotype was seen at least ten times. Written as DNA, the CDR3 is TGCAGCGTGGAAAGGGGAGAGACCCAGTACTTC. Its protein is CSVERGETQYF. The chain joins TRBV29-1 to TRBJ2-5, with D possibly being TRBD1 (5 bases). Trimming shortened V by 6 bases and J by 4 bases, and 9 bases separated the two germline ends. This CDR3 is built from 11 residues. CDR1 is SQVTM and CDR2 is ANQGSEA in the germline V gene.

V is TRBV12-3 or TRBV12-4 and J is TRBJ1-1; a possible D gene is TRBD1 (5 bases). V lost 6 bases and J 3 bases, leaving 11 bases between the germline ends. The CDR3 loop spans 13 amino acids. This chain's CDR3 is CASSGQGYTEAFF. The CDR3 coding sequence is TGTGCCAGCAGCGGACAAGGCTACACTGAAGCTTTCTTT.